These T cell receptor beta chains were read from a single sample in a study of metastatic and nonmetastatic thyroid tumors. Through MiXCR, TCRdb re-clonotyped the PCR reads. The sample consists of some 8,500 clones, about 40% of them appearing once. The sequenced sample was tumor tissue. Every receptor here comes from a female donor with papillary thyroid cancer or a benign thyroid nodule (not recorded which). Some clones in this sample may be carry-over from other donors' samples. CDR3s include the opening cysteine and the closing phenylalanine or tryptophan. D genes are given only for firm matches. A row's size may be missing; if present it is once, few, many or a size class.

CDR3aa: CASSPVRAIGELFF
CDR3nt: TGTGCCAGCAGCCCGGTACGGGCGATCGGAGAACTGTTTTTT
abundance: -
v_gene: TRBV12-3/TRBV12-4
d_gene: -
j_gene: TRBJ1-4

CDR3aa: CASIPSGSGRNEQFF
CDR3nt: TGTGCCAGTATCCCAAGCGGGAGTGGGAGGAATGAGCAGTTCTTC
abundance: -
v_gene: TRBV19
d_gene: TRBD2
j_gene: TRBJ2-1

CDR3aa: CASSVSGRLFSYEQYF
CDR3nt: TGTGCCAGCAGTGTATCTGGACGGCTGTTCTCCTACGAGCAGTACTTC
abundance: few
v_gene: TRBV6-1
d_gene: -
j_gene: TRBJ2-7

CDR3aa: CASSGANYGYTF
CDR3nt: TGTGCCAGCAGTGGCGCTAACTATGGCTACACCTTC
abundance: few
v_gene: TRBV28
d_gene: -
j_gene: TRBJ1-2

CDR3aa: CSAREGGPPLHF
CDR3nt: TGCAGTGCTAGAGAGGGGGGCCCACCCCTCCACTTT
abundance: medium-sized
v_gene: TRBV20-1
d_gene: -
j_gene: TRBJ1-6

CDR3aa: CVSRPCGWENTIYF
CDR3nt: TGTGTCAGCAGGCCTTGTGGTTGGGAAAACACCATATATTTT
abundance: few
v_gene: TRBV6-1
d_gene: -
j_gene: TRBJ1-3

CDR3aa: CASARGTNFGDEQFF
CDR3nt: TGTGCCAGCGCCAGGGGTACTAACTTTGGGGATGAGCAGTTCTTC
abundance: few
v_gene: TRBV6-1
d_gene: -
j_gene: TRBJ2-1

CDR3aa: CASSLGGQGAKAFF
CDR3nt: TGTGCCAGCAGCTTAGGGGGACAGGGAGCAAAAGCTTTCTTT
abundance: -
v_gene: TRBV7-9
d_gene: TRBD1
j_gene: TRBJ1-1

CDR3aa: CASSLGIRNDEQYF
CDR3nt: TGTGCCAGCAGCTTAGGAATACGTAACGACGAGCAGTACTTC
abundance: -
v_gene: TRBV7-8
d_gene: -
j_gene: TRBJ2-7

CDR3aa: CASSPQQKTGYTF
CDR3nt: TGTGCCAGCAGTCCACAGCAAAAAACTGGCTACACCTTC
abundance: medium-sized
v_gene: TRBV28
d_gene: -
j_gene: TRBJ1-2

CDR3aa: CANSEPGQGGYEQYF
CDR3nt: TGTGCCAACAGCGAGCCGGGACAGGGAGGCTACGAGCAGTACTTC
abundance: -
v_gene: TRBV6-1
d_gene: TRBD1
j_gene: TRBJ2-7

CDR3aa: CASSWTGVVWTEAFF
CDR3nt: TGTGCCAGCAGTTGGACAGGGGTCGTTTGGACTGAAGCTTTCTTT
abundance: few
v_gene: TRBV2
d_gene: TRBD1
j_gene: TRBJ1-1

CDR3aa: CASSQDETHGYTF
CDR3nt: TGTGCCAGCAGCCAAGATGAGACCCATGGCTACACCTTC
abundance: medium-sized
v_gene: TRBV4-2
d_gene: -
j_gene: TRBJ1-2

CDR3aa: CAIKSRSDTEAFF
CDR3nt: TGTGCCATCAAAAGTAGGTCGGACACTGAAGCTTTCTTT
abundance: few
v_gene: TRBV28
d_gene: -
j_gene: TRBJ1-1

CDR3aa: CASSRSEAGKRYEQYF
CDR3nt: TGTGCCAGCAGCCGCTCGGAGGCAGGGAAGAGGTACGAGCAGTACTTC
abundance: -
v_gene: TRBV7-9
d_gene: -
j_gene: TRBJ2-7

CDR3aa: CASSHLPRGNEQFF
CDR3nt: TGCGCCAGCAGCCATCTCCCGAGAGGCAATGAGCAGTTCTTC
abundance: many
v_gene: TRBV4-1
d_gene: -
j_gene: TRBJ2-1

CDR3aa: CASSVTYEQYF
CDR3nt: TGTGCCAGCAGCGTGACGTACGAGCAGTACTTC
abundance: -
v_gene: TRBV12-3/TRBV12-4
d_gene: -
j_gene: TRBJ2-7

CDR3aa: CASSYGDRHYTF
CDR3nt: TGTGCCAGCAGCTACGGGGACAGGCACTACACCTTC
abundance: medium-sized
v_gene: TRBV7-9
d_gene: TRBD1
j_gene: TRBJ1-2

CDR3aa: CASSKTATGPEKLFF
CDR3nt: TGTGCCAGCAGCAAGACAGCCACAGGACCTGAAAAACTGTTTTTT
abundance: -
v_gene: TRBV12-3/TRBV12-4
d_gene: -
j_gene: TRBJ1-4

CDR3aa: CASSHDRVTDTQYF
CDR3nt: TGTGCCAGCAGCCATGACAGGGTCACAGATACGCAGTATTTT
abundance: many
v_gene: TRBV7-3
d_gene: TRBD1
j_gene: TRBJ2-3

CDR3aa: CASSQGFGWVGELFF
CDR3nt: TGTGCCAGCAGCCAAGGGTTTGGCTGGGTCGGGGAGCTGTTTTTT
abundance: -
v_gene: TRBV3-1
d_gene: -
j_gene: TRBJ2-2

CDR3aa: CASSRGARSNQPQHF
CDR3nt: TGTGCCAGCAGCCGCGGAGCACGTAGCAATCAGCCCCAGCATTTT
abundance: -
v_gene: TRBV7-2
d_gene: -
j_gene: TRBJ1-5

CDR3aa: CASSPSNVLTF
CDR3nt: TGTGCCAGCAGCCCTTCCAACGTCCTGACTTTC
abundance: medium-sized
v_gene: TRBV7-2
d_gene: -
j_gene: TRBJ2-6

CDR3aa: CSARVYGSRTNTGELFF
CDR3nt: TGCAGTGCTAGAGTTTACGGGAGCCGCACGAACACCGGGGAGCTGTTTTTT
abundance: once
v_gene: TRBV20-1
d_gene: -
j_gene: TRBJ2-2

CDR3aa: CASIWAKNTEAFF
CDR3nt: TGTGCCAGTATTTGGGCAAAAAACACTGAAGCTTTCTTT
abundance: few
v_gene: TRBV28
d_gene: -
j_gene: TRBJ1-1

CDR3aa: CASSLTATQQETQYF
CDR3nt: TGTGCCAGCAGCTTGACTGCGACGCAACAAGAGACCCAGTACTTC
abundance: -
v_gene: TRBV5-8
d_gene: -
j_gene: TRBJ2-5

CDR3aa: CAWSGQGEAGELFF
CDR3nt: TGTGCCTGGAGTGGACAGGGAGAGGCCGGGGAGCTGTTTTTT
abundance: -
v_gene: TRBV30
d_gene: TRBD1
j_gene: TRBJ2-2

CDR3aa: CASSFRGDYGYTF
CDR3nt: TGTGCCAGCAGCTTTCGGGGAGACTATGGCTACACCTTC
abundance: once
v_gene: TRBV5-5
d_gene: -
j_gene: TRBJ1-2